This T cell receptor beta chain comes out of a study of blood T cell repertoires in COVID-19. Study at large: The study drew acute and convalescent COVID-19 samples from the United States, Italy and Spain. PBMCs, B-cell-depleted T cells, or T cells provided the cDNA or gDNA that made up the material.

In the original processing: Amplified reference gene primers provided the basis for estimating nucleated cell counts. Data came from immunoSEQ multiplex PCR; TCRdb stores just in-frame clones and leaves some out. Clone size and the V and J calls come from that table; the DNA yielded D and trimming. Found here are roughly 150,000 clones, roughly 90% of them singletons; the top ten hold about 2.8%. CDR1 is MNHEY and CDR2 is SVGAGI in the germline V gene. After removal of 5 bases from V and 2 bases from J, the junction contained 6 bases not matched to a gene. This CDR3 has 15 residues. The receptor's source is a man aged 60 to 75 with acute or convalescent COVID-19. The chain has TRBV6-5 and TRBJ1-5; 7 bases align to TRBD1. Input material: peripheral blood. The DNA for the CDR3 is TGTGCCAGCAGTACAGGGGCAGTTGGCAATCAGCCCCAGCATTTT. It is translated as CASSTGAVGNQPQHF.